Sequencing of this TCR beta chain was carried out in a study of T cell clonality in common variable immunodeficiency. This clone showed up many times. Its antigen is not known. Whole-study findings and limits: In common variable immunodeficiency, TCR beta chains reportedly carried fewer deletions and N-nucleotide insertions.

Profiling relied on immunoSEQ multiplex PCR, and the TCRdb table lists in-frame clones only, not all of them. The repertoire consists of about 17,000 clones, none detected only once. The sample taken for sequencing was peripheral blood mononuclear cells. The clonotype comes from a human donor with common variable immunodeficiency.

CDR3 bases read: TGTGCCAGCAGCAAGGGACTAGTAGGTTCCAATGAG. This codes for CASSKGLVGSNE. The entire CDR3 sequence reads CASSKGLVGSNEQFF. The chain employs TRBV12-3 or TRBV12-4 and TRBJ2-1; 8 bases line up with TRBD2. The read terminates 3 residues ahead of where the CDR3 ends, so the germline J gene completes it. This CDR3 spans 15 amino acids. J was trimmed by 6 bases and V by 6 bases; bases with no gene match: 10.